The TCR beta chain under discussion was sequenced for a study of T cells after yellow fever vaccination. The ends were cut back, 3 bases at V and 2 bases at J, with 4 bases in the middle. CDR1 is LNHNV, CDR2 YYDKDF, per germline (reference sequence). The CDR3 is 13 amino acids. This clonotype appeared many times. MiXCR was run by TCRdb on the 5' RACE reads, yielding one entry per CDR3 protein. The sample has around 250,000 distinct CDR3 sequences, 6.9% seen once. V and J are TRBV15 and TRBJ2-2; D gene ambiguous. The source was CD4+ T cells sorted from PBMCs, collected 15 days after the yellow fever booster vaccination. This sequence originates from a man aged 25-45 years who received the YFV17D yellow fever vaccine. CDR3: CATSRVNTGELFF. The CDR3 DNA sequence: TGTGCCACCAGCAGGGTAAACACCGGGGAGCTGTTTTTT.